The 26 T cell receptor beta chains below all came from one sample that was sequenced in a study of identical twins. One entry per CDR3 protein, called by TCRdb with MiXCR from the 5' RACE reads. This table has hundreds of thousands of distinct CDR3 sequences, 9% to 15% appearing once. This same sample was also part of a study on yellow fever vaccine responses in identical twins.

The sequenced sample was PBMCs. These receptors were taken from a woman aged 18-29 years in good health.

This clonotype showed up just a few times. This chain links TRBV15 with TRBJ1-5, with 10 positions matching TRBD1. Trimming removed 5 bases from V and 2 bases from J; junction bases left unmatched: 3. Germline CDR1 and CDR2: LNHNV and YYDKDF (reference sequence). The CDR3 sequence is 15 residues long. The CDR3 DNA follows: TGTGCCACCAGCGGGGACAGGGGTCGCAATCAGCCCCAGCATTTT. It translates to CATSGDRGRNQPQHF.

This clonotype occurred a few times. The CDR3 DNA is TGTGCCAGCAGTTTAATGTATGAGGTTAGCTCCTACAATGAGCAGTTCTTC. Its protein product is CASSLMYEVSSYNEQFF. The chain has TRBV12-3 or TRBV12-4 and TRBJ2-1; D gene ambiguous. V lost 2 bases to trimming and J lost 0 bases, with 14 bases between them. The CDR3 has 17 amino acids.

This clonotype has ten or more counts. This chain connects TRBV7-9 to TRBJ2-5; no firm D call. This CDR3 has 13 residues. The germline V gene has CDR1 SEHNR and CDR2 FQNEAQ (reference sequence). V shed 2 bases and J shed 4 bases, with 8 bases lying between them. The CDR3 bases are TGTGCCAGCAGCTTATTGGACGGAGAGACCCAGTACTTC. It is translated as CASSLLDGETQYF.

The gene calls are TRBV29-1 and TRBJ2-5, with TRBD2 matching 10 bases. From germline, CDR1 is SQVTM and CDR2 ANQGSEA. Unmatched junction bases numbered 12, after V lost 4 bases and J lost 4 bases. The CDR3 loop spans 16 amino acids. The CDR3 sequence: CSVADLAGGRAETQYF. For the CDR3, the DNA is TGCAGCGTTGCCGACTTAGCGGGAGGCCGGGCAGAGACCCAGTACTTC.

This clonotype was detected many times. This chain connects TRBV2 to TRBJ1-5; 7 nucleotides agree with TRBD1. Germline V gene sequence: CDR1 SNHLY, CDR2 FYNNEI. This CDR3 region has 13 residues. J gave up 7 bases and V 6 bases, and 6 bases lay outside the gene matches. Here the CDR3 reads CASSRQGIQPQHF. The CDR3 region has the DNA TGTGCCAGCAGCCGACAGGGTATACAGCCCCAGCATTTT.

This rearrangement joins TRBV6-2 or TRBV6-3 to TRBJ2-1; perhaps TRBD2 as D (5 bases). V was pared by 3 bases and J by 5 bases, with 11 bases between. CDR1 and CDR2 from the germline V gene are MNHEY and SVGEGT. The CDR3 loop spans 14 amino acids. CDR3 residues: CASSYLGENNEQFF. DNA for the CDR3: TGTGCCAGCAGTTATTTGGGAGAGAACAATGAGCAGTTCTTC.

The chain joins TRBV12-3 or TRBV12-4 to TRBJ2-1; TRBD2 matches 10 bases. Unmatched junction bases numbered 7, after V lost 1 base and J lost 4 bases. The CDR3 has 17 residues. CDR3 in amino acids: CASSLEASGSAYNEQFF. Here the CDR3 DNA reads TGTGCCAGCAGTTTAGAGGCTAGCGGGAGTGCTTACAATGAGCAGTTCTTC.

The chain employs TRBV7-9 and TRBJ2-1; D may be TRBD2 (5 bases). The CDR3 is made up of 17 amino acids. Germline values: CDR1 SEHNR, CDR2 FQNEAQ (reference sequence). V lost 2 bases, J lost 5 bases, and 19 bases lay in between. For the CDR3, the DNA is TGTGCCAGCAGCTTACCGGGGAATCCGACGATCAACAATGAGCAGTTCTTC. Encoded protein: CASSLPGNPTINNEQFF. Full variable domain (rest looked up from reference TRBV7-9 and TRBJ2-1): DTGVSQNPRHKITKRGQNVTFRCDPISEHNRLYWYRQTLGQGPEFLTYFQNEAQLEKSRLLSDRFSAERPKGSFSTLEIQRTEQGDSAMYLCASSLPGNPTINNEQFFGPGTRLTVL.

CDR3 residues: CSARDWETQYF. CDR3 in DNA: TGCAGTGCTAGAGATTGGGAGACCCAGTACTTC. The V call is TRBV20-1, the J call TRBJ2-5; D is uncertain. V dropped 0 bases and J dropped 5 bases, with 4 bases sitting between them. CDR1 and CDR2 (germline): DFQATT, SNEGSKA (reference sequence). The CDR3 is 11 residues long.

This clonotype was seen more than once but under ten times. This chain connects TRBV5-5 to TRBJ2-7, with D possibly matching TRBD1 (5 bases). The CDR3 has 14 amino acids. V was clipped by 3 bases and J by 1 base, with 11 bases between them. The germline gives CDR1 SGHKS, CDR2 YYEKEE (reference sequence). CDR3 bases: TGTGCCAGCAGCTCGACAGAACTATCCTACGAGCAGTACTTC. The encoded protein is CASSSTELSYEQYF.

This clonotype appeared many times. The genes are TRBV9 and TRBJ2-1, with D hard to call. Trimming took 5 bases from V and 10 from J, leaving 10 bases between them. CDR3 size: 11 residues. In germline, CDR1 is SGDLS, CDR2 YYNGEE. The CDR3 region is CASSFGREQFF. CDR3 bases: TGTGCCAGCAGTTTCGGACGAGAGCAGTTCTTC. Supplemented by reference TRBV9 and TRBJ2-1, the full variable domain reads DSGVTQTPKHLITATGQRVTLRCSPRSGDLSVYWYQQSLDQGLQFLIQYYNGEERAKGNILERFSAQQFPDLHSELNLSSLELGDSALYFCASSFGREQFFGPGTRLTVL.

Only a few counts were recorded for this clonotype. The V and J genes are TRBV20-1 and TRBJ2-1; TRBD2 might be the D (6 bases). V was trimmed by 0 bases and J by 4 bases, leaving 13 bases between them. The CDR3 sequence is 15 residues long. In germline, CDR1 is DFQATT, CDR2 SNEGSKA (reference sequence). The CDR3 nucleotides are TGCAGTGCTAGAGATGGGACTGCCTTTTACAATGAGCAGTTCTTC. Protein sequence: CSARDGTAFYNEQFF.

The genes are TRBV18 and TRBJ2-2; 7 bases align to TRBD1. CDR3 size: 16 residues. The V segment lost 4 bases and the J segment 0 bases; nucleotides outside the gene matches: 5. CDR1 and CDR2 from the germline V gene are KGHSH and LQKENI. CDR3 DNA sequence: TGTGCCAGCTCACGCAGGGGGACAGCGAACACCGGGGAGCTGTTTTTT. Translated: CASSRRGTANTGELFF.

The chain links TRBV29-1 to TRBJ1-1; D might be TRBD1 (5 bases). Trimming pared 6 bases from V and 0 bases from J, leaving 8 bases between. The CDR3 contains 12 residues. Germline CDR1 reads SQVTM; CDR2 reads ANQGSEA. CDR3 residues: CSVRTMNTEAFF. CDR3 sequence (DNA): TGCAGCGTCAGGACAATGAACACTGAAGCTTTCTTT.

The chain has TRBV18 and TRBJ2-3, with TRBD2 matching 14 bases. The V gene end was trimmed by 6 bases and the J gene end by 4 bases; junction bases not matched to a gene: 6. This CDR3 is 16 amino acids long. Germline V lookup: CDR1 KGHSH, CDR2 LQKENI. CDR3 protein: CASSRLAGGVADTQYF. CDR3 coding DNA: TGTGCCAGCTCCCGACTAGCGGGGGGGGTAGCAGATACGCAGTATTTT.

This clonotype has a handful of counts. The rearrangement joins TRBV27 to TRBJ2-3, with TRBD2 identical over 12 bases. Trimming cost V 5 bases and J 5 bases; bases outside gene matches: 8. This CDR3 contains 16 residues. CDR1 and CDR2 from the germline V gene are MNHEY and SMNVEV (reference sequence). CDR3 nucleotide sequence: TGTGCCAGCAGTCCGCCCCTAGCGGGGGGGCGAGATACGCAGTATTTT. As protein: CASSPPLAGGRDTQYF.

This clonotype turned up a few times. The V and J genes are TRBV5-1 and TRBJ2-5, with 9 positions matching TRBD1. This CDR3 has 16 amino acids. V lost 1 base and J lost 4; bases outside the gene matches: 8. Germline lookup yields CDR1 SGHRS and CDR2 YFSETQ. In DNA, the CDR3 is TGCGCCAGCAGCTTGATGGGACAGGGCTCTCTAGAGACCCAGTACTTC. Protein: CASSLMGQGSLETQYF.

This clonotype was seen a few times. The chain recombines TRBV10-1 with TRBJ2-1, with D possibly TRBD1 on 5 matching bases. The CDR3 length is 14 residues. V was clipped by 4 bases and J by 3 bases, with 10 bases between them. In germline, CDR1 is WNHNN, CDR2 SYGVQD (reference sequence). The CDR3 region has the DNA TGCGCCAGCAGTGCGGACATCAACTACAATGAGCAGTTCTTC. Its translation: CASSADINYNEQFF.

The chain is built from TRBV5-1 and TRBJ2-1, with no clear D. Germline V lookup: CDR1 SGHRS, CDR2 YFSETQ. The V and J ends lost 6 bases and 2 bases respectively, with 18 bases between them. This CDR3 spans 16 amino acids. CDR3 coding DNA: TGCGCCAGCATCCTTGTTAATAGTGGACCCTACAATGAGCAGTTCTTC. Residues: CASILVNSGPYNEQFF.

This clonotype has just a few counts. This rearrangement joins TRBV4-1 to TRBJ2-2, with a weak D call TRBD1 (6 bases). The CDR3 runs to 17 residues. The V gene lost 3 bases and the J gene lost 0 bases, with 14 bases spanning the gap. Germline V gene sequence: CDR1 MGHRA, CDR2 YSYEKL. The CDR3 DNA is TGCGCCAGCAGCCACCCCCGGGACAAAACGAACACCGGGGAGCTGTTTTTT. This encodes CASSHPRDKTNTGELFF.

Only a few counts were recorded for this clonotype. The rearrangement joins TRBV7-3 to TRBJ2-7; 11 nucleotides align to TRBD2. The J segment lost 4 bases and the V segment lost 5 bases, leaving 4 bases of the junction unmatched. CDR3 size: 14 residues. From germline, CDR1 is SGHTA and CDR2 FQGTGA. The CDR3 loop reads CASSRLAGKYEQYF. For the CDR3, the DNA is TGTGCCAGCAGCAGACTAGCGGGAAAGTACGAGCAGTACTTC.

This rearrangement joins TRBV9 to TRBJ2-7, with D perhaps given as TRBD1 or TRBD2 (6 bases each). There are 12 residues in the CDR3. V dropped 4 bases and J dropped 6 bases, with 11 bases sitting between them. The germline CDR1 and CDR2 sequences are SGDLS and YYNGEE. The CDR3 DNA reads TGTGCCAGCAGCCCCGAGGGGGGCGAGCAGTACTTC. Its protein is CASSPEGGEQYF.

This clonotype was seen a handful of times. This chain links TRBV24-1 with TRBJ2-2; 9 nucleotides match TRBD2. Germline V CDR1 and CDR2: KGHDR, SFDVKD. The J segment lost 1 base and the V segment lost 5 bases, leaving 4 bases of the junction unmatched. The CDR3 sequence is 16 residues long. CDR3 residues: CATSGELAGNTGELFF. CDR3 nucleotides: TGTGCCACCAGTGGAGAACTAGCGGGGAACACCGGGGAGCTGTTTTTT.

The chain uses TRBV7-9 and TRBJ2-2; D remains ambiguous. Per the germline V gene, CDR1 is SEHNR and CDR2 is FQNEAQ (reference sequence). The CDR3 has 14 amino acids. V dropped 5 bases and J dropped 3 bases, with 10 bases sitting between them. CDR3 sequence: CASSPRWDTGELFF. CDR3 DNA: TGTGCCAGCAGCCCCCGTTGGGACACCGGGGAGCTGTTTTTT. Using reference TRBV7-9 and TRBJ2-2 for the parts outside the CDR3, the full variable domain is DTGVSQNPRHKITKRGQNVTFRCDPISEHNRLYWYRQTLGQGPEFLTYFQNEAQLEKSRLLSDRFSAERPKGSFSTLEIQRTEQGDSAMYLCASSPRWDTGELFFGEGSRLTVL.

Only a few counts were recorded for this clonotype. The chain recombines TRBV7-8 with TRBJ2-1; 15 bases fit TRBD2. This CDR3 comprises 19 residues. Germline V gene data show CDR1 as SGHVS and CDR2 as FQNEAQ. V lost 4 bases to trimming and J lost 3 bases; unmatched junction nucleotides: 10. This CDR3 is CASSSKGLAGGWVYNEQFF. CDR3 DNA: TGTGCCAGCAGCTCTAAGGGACTAGCGGGAGGTTGGGTCTACAATGAGCAGTTCTTC.

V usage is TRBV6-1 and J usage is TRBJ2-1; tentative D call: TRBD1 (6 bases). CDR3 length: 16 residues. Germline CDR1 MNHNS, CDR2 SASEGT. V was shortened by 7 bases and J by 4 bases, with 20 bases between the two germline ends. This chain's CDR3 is CASTGGDWGGYNEQFF. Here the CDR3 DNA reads TGTGCCAGCACTGGGGGCGACTGGGGCGGATACAATGAGCAGTTCTTC.